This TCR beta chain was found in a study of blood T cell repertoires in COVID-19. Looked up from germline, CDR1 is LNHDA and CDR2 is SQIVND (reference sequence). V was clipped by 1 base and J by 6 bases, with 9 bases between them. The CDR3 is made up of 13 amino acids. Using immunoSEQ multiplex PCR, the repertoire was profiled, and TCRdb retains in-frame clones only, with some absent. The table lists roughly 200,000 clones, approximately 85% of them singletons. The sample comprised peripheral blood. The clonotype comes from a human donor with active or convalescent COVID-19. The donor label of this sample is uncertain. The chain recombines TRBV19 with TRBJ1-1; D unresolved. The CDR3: CASSIVTVPEAFF. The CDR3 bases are TGTGCCAGTAGTATAGTTACTGTCCCTGAAGCTTTCTTT.